The 24 T cell receptor beta chains below were found in one sample sequenced in a study of cytomegalovirus exposure and HLA in healthy donors. The data were produced by immunoSEQ multiplex PCR, yet TCRdb's version contains in-frame clones alone and is incomplete. The profile shows approximately 160,000 clones, roughly nine tenths of them singletons. The material sequenced was PBMCs. The receptors come from a woman between 18 and 29 years old in good health and CMV-seropositive.

CDR3 loop: CSVDVLADYNEQFF. The CDR3 DNA reads as TGCAGCGTTGATGTACTAGCGGACTACAATGAGCAGTTCTTC. The chain carries TRBV29-1 and TRBJ2-1, with 8 nucleotides matching TRBD2. The J segment lost 3 bases and the V segment lost 3 bases, leaving 4 bases of the junction unmatched. The CDR3 covers 14 residues. Germline lookup yields CDR1 SQVTM and CDR2 ANQGSEA.

This clone was seen a few times. The V and J genes are TRBV14 and TRBJ1-5; D unclear. The CDR3 loop spans 14 amino acids. Germline CDR1 is SGHDN and CDR2 is FVKESK. Trimming took off 0 bases at V and 5 bases at J, with 8 bases between the two ends. CDR3 in amino acids: CASSQDRGHQPQHF. The CDR3 bases are TGTGCCAGCAGCCAAGATCGAGGGCATCAGCCCCAGCATTTT.

The chain carries TRBV29-1 and TRBJ2-4; TRBD2 might be the D (5 bases). Germline V lookup: CDR1 SQVTM, CDR2 ANQGSEA. The V and J ends lost 1 base and 1 base respectively, with 5 bases between them. CDR3 size: 13 residues. CDR3 DNA: TGCAGCGTTGAAGCGGGGGCCAAAAACATTCAGTACTTC. This gives the protein CSVEAGAKNIQYF.

The chain combines TRBV5-1 with TRBJ2-1, with D maybe TRBD1 (6 bases). Germline V gives CDR1 SGHRS, CDR2 YFSETQ. V was trimmed by 0 bases and J by 15 bases, leaving 13 bases between them. The CDR3 totals 12 residues. This chain's CDR3 is CASSLAHRDMFF. The DNA for the CDR3 is TGCGCCAGCAGCTTGGCCCACAGGGATATGTTCTTC.

This chain links TRBV6-1 with TRBJ2-7, with TRBD1 matching over 8 bases. The ends lost 5 bases at V and 6 bases at J; junction bases unmatched: 9. Germline-derived CDR1 and CDR2 are MNHNS and SASEGT. The CDR3 extends over 14 amino acids. The CDR3 DNA follows: TGTGCCAGCAGTCCCGGGACAGGCCATCGCGAGCAGTACTTC. It codes for CASSPGTGHREQYF.

The genes are TRBV7-3 and TRBJ2-1; 7 bases agree with TRBD1. The CDR3 is 14 residues long. CDR1 and CDR2 from the germline V gene are SGHTA and FQGTGA. The J segment lost 3 bases and the V segment lost 5 bases, leaving 4 bases of the junction unmatched. CDR3 sequence reads: CASSLRDSYNEQFF. The CDR3 region has the DNA TGTGCCAGCAGCCTGAGGGACAGCTACAATGAGCAGTTCTTC.

This chain joins TRBV28 and TRBJ2-7, with 8 bases aligning to TRBD1. Germline CDR1 MDHEN, CDR2 SYDVKM. Trimming cost V 3 bases and J 5 bases; bases outside gene matches: 6. The CDR3 spans 14 residues. CDR3 nucleotides: TGTGCCAGCAGTTTCCGGACAGGGATCAACGAGCAGTACTTC. Amino acids: CASSFRTGINEQYF.

This clone was recorded once. The chain has TRBV6-6 and TRBJ2-3; 9 bases agree with TRBD1. The CDR3 spans 15 residues. The germline V gene has CDR1 MNHNY and CDR2 SVGAGI (reference sequence). V was clipped by 5 bases and J by 2 bases; unmatched bases: 5. The CDR3 loop reads CASSPGQGFTDTQYF. CDR3 nucleotide sequence: TGTGCCAGCAGTCCAGGACAGGGGTTCACAGATACGCAGTATTTT.

V is TRBV5-1 and J is TRBJ1-1; D is perhaps TRBD1 (5 bases). V was cut by 5 bases and J by 6 bases, with 11 bases left in between. The CDR3 totals 12 residues. Germline-derived CDR1 and CDR2 are SGHRS and YFSETQ. CDR3 DNA: TGCGCCAGCAGTGACAGTGGCCCTGAAGCTTTCTTT. This codes for CASSDSGPEAFF.

This chain links TRBV7-2 with TRBJ2-7; TRBD2 aligns across 9 bases. This CDR3 contains 15 residues. The V and J ends lost 0 bases and 1 base, in that order; junction bases with no gene match: 1. Looked up from germline, CDR1 is SGHTA and CDR2 is FQGNSA. The CDR3 reads CASSLASGSSYEQYF. Written as DNA, the CDR3 is TGTGCCAGCAGCTTAGCTAGCGGGAGTTCCTACGAGCAGTACTTC.

This chain uses TRBV9 with TRBJ2-1; a possible D gene is TRBD2 (5 bases). This CDR3 is built from 15 residues. Germline values: CDR1 SGDLS, CDR2 YYNGEE. The V end was cut by 3 bases, the J end by 5 bases, with 15 bases between. In DNA form, the CDR3 reads TGTGCCAGCAGCGCGCTAGCTGCTGCGGACAATGAGCAGTTCTTC. It encodes CASSALAAADNEQFF.

The CDR3 sequence: CASSLKGQGNQPQHF. The CDR3 DNA is TGTGCCAGCAGCTTAAAGGGACAGGGAAATCAGCCCCAGCATTTT. This sequence joins TRBV7-6 and TRBJ1-5; 9 bases match TRBD1. This CDR3 has 15 amino acids. The germline V gene has CDR1 SGHVS and CDR2 FNYEAQ. V trimming: 2 bases; J trimming: 4 bases; junction bases outside the gene matches: 3.

The chain joins TRBV7-9 to TRBJ1-4; 11 positions agree with TRBD1. Trimming at V came to 5 bases and at J to 6 bases, leaving 2 bases not matched to a gene. The CDR3 length is 14 residues. The germline CDR1 and CDR2 sequences are SEHNR and FQNEAQ (reference sequence). In DNA, the CDR3 is TGTGCCAGCAGCCGGACAGGGGGCGATGAAAAACTGTTTTTT. It is translated as CASSRTGGDEKLFF. Complete variable domain (other parts from reference TRBV7-9 and TRBJ1-4): DTGVSQNPRHKITKRGQNVTFRCDPISEHNRLYWYRQTLGQGPEFLTYFQNEAQLEKSRLLSDRFSAERPKGSFSTLEIQRTEQGDSAMYLCASSRTGGDEKLFFGSGTQLSVL.

This CDR3 reads CASSPGQGEKLFF. DNA for the CDR3: TGTGCCAGCAGCCCGGGACAGGGCGAAAAACTGTTTTTT. The chain couples TRBV7-7 to TRBJ1-4, with 9 bases identical to TRBD1. Per germline, CDR1 SSHAT and CDR2 FNYEAQ (reference sequence). The CDR3 is made up of 13 amino acids. With V trimmed by 5 bases and J by 8 bases, 3 bases remained unmatched.

CDR3 region: CASSFATAGGYTF. The CDR3 bases are TGTGCCAGCAGCTTCGCCACAGCAGGCGGCTACACCTTC. V usage is TRBV7-9 and J usage is TRBJ1-2; D is undetermined. The ends were cut back, 3 bases at V and 8 bases at J, with 13 bases in the middle. The CDR3 has 13 residues. Germline lookup yields CDR1 SEHNR and CDR2 FQNEAQ (reference sequence).

The V gene is TRBV11-1, the J gene TRBJ2-1; 15 bases fit TRBD2. This CDR3 is 18 amino acids long. Germline-derived CDR1 and CDR2 are SGHAT and FQDESV (reference sequence). V shed 5 bases and J 6 bases; nucleotides not matched to a gene: 11. The CDR3 here is CASSVTGTSGRIGNEQFF. The CDR3 DNA sequence: TGTGCCAGCAGCGTTACCGGGACTAGCGGGAGGATAGGCAATGAGCAGTTCTTC.

The genes are TRBV28 and TRBJ1-2; tentatively, D is TRBD1 (6 bases). V was pared by 8 bases and J by 4 bases, with 26 bases between. This CDR3 contains 17 residues. Germline-derived CDR1 and CDR2 are MDHEN and SYDVKM. For the CDR3, the DNA is TGTGCCAGCGAAGGGGGGGCAGGGGCCGACCAATTCTATGGCTACACCTTC. Protein sequence: CASEGGAGADQFYGYTF.

The V and J genes are TRBV27 and TRBJ1-5, with unresolved D. The CDR3 runs 14 residues. Trimming pared 0 bases from V and 3 bases from J, leaving 6 bases between. CDR1 is MNHEY, CDR2 SMNVEV, per germline (reference sequence). CDR3 loop: CASSLSPINQPQHF. In nucleotides, the CDR3 is TGTGCCAGCAGTTTATCCCCCATCAATCAGCCCCAGCATTTT.

This chain uses TRBV30 with TRBJ1-1; 7 nucleotides align to TRBD1. Germline CDR1 and CDR2: GTSNPN and SVGIG (reference sequence). This CDR3 has 18 residues. The trim removed 3 bases at V and 0 bases at J, leaving 16 bases unmatched. The DNA of the CDR3 is TGTGCCTGGAGGCGAACGTGGCAGGGGGATAACATGAACACTGAAGCTTTCTTT. This translates into CAWRRTWQGDNMNTEAFF.

The chain joins TRBV11-2 to TRBJ2-3; unclear D gene. This CDR3 has 17 residues. Trimming took 5 bases from V and 1 from J, leaving 19 bases between them. Germline CDR1 SGHAT, CDR2 FQNNGV. CDR3 bases: TGTGCCAGCAGCACCGGTCCTAATAGCTGGGGCACAGATACGCAGTATTTT. It translates to CASSTGPNSWGTDTQYF.

The gene calls are TRBV19 and TRBJ2-1, with 12 bases identical to TRBD2. The CDR3 covers 15 residues. Per the germline V gene, CDR1 is LNHDA and CDR2 is SQIVND (reference sequence). The V and J ends lost 4 bases and 10 bases, in that order; junction bases with no gene match: 8. Here the CDR3 reads CASSKGLAGSQEQFF. CDR3 sequence (DNA): TGTGCCAGTAGTAAGGGACTAGCGGGCTCTCAGGAGCAGTTCTTC.

The chain couples TRBV30 to TRBJ1-4; D unclear. V was cut by 1 base and J by 6 bases, with 12 bases left in between. The CDR3 spans 14 residues. The V gene's germline CDR1 is GTSNPN and CDR2 SVGIG (reference sequence). The CDR3 DNA follows: TGTGCCTGGAGTGGAGGAGGCGCCGATGAAAAACTGTTTTTT. Translating it yields CAWSGGGADEKLFF.

The CDR3 loop is CASSLASLGQNYGYTF. Here the CDR3 DNA reads TGTGCCAGCAGCTTAGCCTCCCTGGGGCAGAACTATGGCTACACCTTC. The rearrangement joins TRBV7-8 to TRBJ1-2; D possibly corresponds to TRBD1 (5 bases). This CDR3 spans 16 amino acids. V lost 0 bases to trimming and J lost 2 bases, with 13 bases between them. Per germline, CDR1 SGHVS and CDR2 FQNEAQ.

The rearrangement joins TRBV13 to TRBJ2-1; 9 nucleotides line up with TRBD2. V gave up 5 bases and J gave up 1 base; unmatched junction bases: 6. The CDR3 extends over 16 amino acids. Looked up from germline, CDR1 is PRHDT and CDR2 is FYEKMQ (reference sequence). The CDR3 protein is CASSPLAGVSYNEQFF. CDR3 bases: TGTGCCAGCAGCCCTTTAGCGGGAGTGTCCTACAATGAGCAGTTCTTC.